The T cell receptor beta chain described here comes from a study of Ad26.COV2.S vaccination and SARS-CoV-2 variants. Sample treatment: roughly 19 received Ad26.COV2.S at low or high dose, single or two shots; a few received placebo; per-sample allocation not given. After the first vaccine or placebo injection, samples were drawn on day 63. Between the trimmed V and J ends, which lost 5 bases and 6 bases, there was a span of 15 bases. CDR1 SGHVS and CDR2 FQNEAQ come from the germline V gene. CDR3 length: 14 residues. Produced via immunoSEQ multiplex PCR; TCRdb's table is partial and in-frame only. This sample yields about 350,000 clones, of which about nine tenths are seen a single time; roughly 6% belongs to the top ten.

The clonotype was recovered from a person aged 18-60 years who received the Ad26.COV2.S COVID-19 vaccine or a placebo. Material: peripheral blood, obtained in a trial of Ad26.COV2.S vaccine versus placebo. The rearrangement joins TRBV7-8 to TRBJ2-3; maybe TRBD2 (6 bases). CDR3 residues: CASSLDYPQDTQYF. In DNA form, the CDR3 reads TGTGCCAGCAGCCTGGACTACCCCCAGGATACGCAGTATTTT.